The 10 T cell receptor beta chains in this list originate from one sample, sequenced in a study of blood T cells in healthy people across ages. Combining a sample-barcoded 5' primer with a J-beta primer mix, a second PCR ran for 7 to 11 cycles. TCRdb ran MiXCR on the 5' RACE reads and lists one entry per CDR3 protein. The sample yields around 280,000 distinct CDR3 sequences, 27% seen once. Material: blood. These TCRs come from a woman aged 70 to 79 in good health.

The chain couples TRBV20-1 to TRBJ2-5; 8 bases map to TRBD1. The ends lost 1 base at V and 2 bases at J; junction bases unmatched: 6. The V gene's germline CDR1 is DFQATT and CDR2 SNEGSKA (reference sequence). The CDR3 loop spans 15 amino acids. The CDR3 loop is CSARVPGQEQETQYF. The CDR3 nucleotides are TGCAGTGCTAGAGTTCCGGGACAGGAACAAGAGACCCAGTACTTC.

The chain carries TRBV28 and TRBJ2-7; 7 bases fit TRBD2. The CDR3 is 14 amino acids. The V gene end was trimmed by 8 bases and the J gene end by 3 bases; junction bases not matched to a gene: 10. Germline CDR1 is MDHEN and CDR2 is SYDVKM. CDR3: CASLRVWGGYEQYF. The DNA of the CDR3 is TGTGCCAGCCTGCGGGTCTGGGGGGGCTACGAGCAGTACTTC.

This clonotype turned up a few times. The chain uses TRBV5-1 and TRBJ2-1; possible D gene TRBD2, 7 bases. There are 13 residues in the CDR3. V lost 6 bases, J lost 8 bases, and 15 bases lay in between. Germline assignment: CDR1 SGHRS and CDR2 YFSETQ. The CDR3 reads CASNPTGGHEQFF. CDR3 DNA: TGCGCCAGCAACCCCACCGGGGGGCATGAGCAGTTCTTC.

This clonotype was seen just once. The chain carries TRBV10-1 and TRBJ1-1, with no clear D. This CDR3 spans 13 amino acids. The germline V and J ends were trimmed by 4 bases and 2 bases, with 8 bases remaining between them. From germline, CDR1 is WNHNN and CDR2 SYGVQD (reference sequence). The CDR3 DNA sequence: TGCGCCAGCAGTGTATCCCTTAACACTGAAGCTTTCTTT. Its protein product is CASSVSLNTEAFF.

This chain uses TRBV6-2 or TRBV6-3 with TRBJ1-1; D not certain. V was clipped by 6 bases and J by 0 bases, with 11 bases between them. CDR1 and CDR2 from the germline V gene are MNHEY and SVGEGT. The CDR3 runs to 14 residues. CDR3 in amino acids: CASRFADMNTEAFF. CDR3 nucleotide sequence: TGTGCCAGCAGGTTCGCCGACATGAACACTGAAGCTTTCTTT.

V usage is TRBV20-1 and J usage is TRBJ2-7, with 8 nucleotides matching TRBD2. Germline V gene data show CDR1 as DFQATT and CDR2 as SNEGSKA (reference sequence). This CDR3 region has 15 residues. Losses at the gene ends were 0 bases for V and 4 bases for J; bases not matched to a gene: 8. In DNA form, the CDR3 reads TGCAGTGCTAGAGATCTCAGCGGGAGTCGGTACGAGCAGTACTTC. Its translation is CSARDLSGSRYEQYF.

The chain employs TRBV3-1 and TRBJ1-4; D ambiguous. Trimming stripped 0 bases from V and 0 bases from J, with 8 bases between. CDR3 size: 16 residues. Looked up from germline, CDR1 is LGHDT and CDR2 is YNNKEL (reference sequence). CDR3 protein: CASSQDLWTTNEKLFF. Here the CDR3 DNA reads TGTGCCAGCAGCCAAGATCTGTGGACAACTAATGAAAAACTGTTTTTT.

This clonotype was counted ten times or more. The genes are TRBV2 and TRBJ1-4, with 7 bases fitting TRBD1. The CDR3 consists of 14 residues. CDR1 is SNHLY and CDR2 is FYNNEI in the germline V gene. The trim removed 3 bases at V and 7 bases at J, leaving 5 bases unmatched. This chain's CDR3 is CASSEGRGREKLFF. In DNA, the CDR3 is TGTGCCAGCAGTGAGGGAAGGGGGCGTGAAAAACTGTTTTTT.

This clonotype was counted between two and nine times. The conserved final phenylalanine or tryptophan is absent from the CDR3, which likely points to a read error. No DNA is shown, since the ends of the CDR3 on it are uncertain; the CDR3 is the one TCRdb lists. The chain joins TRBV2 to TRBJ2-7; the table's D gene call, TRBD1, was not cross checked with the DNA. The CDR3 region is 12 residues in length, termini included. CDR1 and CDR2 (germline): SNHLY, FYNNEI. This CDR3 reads CASSGIGQDLLL.

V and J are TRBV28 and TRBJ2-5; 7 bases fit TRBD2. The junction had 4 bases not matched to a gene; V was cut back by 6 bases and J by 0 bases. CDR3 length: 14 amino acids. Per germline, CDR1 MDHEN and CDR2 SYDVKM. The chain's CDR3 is CASSLGGDQETQYF. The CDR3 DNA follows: TGTGCCAGCAGCCTGGGGGGGGACCAAGAGACCCAGTACTTC.